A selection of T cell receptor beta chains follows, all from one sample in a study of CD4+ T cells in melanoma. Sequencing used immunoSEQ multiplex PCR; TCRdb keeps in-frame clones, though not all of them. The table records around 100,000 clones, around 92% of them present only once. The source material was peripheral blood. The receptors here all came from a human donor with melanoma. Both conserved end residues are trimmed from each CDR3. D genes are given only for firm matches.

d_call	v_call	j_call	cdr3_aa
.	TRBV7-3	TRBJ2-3	ASSLTQASFGTDTQY
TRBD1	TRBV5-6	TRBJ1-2	ASSLTGIGDGYT
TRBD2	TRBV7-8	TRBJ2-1	ASTSGGLAISGEQF
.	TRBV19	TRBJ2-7	ASRYEQY
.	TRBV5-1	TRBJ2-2	ASSFAQPTGELF
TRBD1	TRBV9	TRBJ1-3	ASSVGIPGGLKFLAGNTIY
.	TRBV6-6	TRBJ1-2	ASSYEGSQMGGGYT
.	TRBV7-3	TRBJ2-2	ASSLIQTGELF
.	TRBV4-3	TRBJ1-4	ASSQDRVSTNEKLF
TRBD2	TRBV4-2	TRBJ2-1	ASSQEKTGGSYNEQF
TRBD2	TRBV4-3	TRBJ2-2	ASSQELAGAANTGELF
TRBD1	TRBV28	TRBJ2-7	ASRGGTAFTLISYEQY
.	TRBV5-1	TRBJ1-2	ASSSRANYGYT
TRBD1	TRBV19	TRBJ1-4	ASSAQGQINEKLF
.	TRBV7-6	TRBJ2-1	ASSLVQGTSYNEQF
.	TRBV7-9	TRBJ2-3	ASSLDAGLNTQY
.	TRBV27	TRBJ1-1	ASRSFTGFRTSTEAF
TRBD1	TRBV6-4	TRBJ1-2	ASSMTGNYGYT
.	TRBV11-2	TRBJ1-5	ASSLGYSNQPQH
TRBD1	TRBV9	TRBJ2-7	ASSTRTGGYEQY
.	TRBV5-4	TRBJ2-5	ASSWSKREETQY
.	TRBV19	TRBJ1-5	ASNLTVNQPQH
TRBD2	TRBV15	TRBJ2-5	ATSSNRGGGFLKTQY
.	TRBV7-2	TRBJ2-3	ASSLSGPSTDTQY
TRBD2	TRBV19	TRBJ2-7	ASSIGRGGIYEQY
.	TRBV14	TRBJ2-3	ASSQVAWGSTDTQY
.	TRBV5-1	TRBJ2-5	ASSFGENGETQY
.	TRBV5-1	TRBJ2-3	ASSLYHRDTQY
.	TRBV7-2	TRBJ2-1	ASSLVAAEQF
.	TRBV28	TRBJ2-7	ASSLEGPYEQY
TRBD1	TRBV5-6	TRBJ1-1	ASSGRDRANTEAF
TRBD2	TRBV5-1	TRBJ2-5	ASSLATSGGPAQETQY
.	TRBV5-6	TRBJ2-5	ASSLDRETQY
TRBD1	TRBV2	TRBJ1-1	ASSDGQGNTEAF
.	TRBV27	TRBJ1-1	ASSSDWSTEAF
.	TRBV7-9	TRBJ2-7	ASSLGDVAYFEQY
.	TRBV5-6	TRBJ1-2	ASSLFPDSGYT
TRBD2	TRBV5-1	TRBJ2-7	ASRQGTSGVYEQY
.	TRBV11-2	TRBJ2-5	ASSSRAQAQETQY
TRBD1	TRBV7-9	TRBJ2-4	ASTPPDRKNIQY
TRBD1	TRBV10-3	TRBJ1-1	ATSGTDGNTEAF
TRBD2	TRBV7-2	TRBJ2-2	ASSLRTSGTTTGELF
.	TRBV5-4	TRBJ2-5	ASSLPGVGQETQY
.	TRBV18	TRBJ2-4	ASSPRLRNIQY
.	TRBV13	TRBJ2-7	ASSLGRGGSRDEQY
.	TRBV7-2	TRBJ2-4	ASSSRGAELAKNIQY